The 14 T cell receptor beta chains in this list originate from one sample, sequenced in a study of blood T cell repertoires in COVID-19. Some clones are missing from TCRdb's copy, which holds only in-frame ones; the method was immunoSEQ multiplex PCR. The table lists roughly 50,000 clones, 85% to 90% of them singletons. Sequenced material: peripheral blood. Receptors originate from a woman older than 75 with COVID-19, enrolled during active disease.

The V and J genes are TRBV12-3 or TRBV12-4 and TRBJ1-2; a possible D gene is TRBD1 (6 bases). The ends were cut back, 5 bases at V and 6 bases at J, with 13 bases in the middle. There are 13 residues in the CDR3. Here the CDR3 reads CASSPGQPHGYTF. Here the CDR3 DNA reads TGTGCCAGCAGTCCCGGACAGCCCCATGGCTACACCTTC.

The chain couples TRBV7-8 to TRBJ1-2; a possible D gene is TRBD1 (6 bases). V was pared by 5 bases and J by 6 bases, with 16 bases between. The CDR3 has 14 amino acids. CDR1 is SGHVS and CDR2 is FQNEAQ in the germline V gene. The CDR3 loop is CASSIPGGAHGYTF. Written as DNA, the CDR3 is TGTGCCAGCAGCATCCCCGGGGGGGCCCATGGCTACACCTTC.

The rearrangement joins TRBV28 to TRBJ1-5; D possibly corresponds to TRBD1 (5 bases). The CDR3 is 14 amino acids. V lost 11 bases and J lost 0, with 14 bases in between. In germline, CDR1 is MDHEN, CDR2 SYDVKM. The CDR3, as DNA: TGTGCCGCCCGGACACTTTATAGCAATCAGCCCCAGCATTTT. It yields the protein CAARTLYSNQPQHF.

This clone was detected a few times. The V gene is TRBV5-1, the J gene TRBJ1-2; D unclear. V was shortened by 0 bases and J by 4 bases, with 13 bases between the two germline ends. The CDR3 length is 15 residues. Germline V gives CDR1 SGHRS, CDR2 YFSETQ. DNA for the CDR3: TGCGCCAGCAGCTTGGCGTCACAGTTCGGCTATGGCTACACCTTC. It yields the protein CASSLASQFGYGYTF.

The chain couples TRBV7-8 to TRBJ2-7, with TRBD1 matching over 8 bases. Germline V lookup: CDR1 SGHVS, CDR2 FQNEAQ. The ends lost 7 bases at V and 4 bases at J; junction bases unmatched: 12. CDR3 length: 15 residues. The CDR3 DNA is TGTGCCAGCAACGTACCCGGCAGGGGGCTTTACGAGCAGTACTTC. Translating it yields CASNVPGRGLYEQYF.

The CDR3 loop reads CASSNSGSKADTQYF. CDR3 DNA sequence: TGTGCCAGCAGCAATAGCGGGAGCAAGGCAGATACGCAGTATTTT. V gene TRBV6-5 combines with J gene TRBJ2-3, with 9 positions matching TRBD2. Germline CDR1 and CDR2: MNHEY and SVGAGI. With V trimmed by 6 bases and J by 4 bases, 8 bases remained unmatched. The CDR3 contains 15 residues.

The chain carries TRBV27 and TRBJ2-2; 8 nucleotides line up with TRBD2. This CDR3 is 17 amino acids long. Germline CDR1 is MNHEY and CDR2 is SMNVEV (reference sequence). J was trimmed by 3 bases and V by 3 bases; bases with no gene match: 9. The CDR3 DNA reads TGTGCCAGCAGTTTCCGTGGCGGGAGGTCGGACACCGGGGAGCTGTTTTTT. It encodes CASSFRGGRSDTGELFF.

As concerns this clone: Distinct nucleotide sequences in the sample also encode this CDR3. The rearrangement links TRBV9 to TRBJ1-2; D is perhaps TRBD1 (5 bases). CDR1 and CDR2 from the germline V gene are SGDLS and YYNGEE. Trimming stripped 0 bases from V and 2 bases from J, with 8 bases between. The CDR3 length is 14 residues. CDR3 region: CASSVGQGNYGYTF. The CDR3 DNA is TGTGCCAGCAGCGTAGGGCAGGGAAACTATGGCTACACCTTC. The entire variable domain, with the rest obtained from reference TRBV9 and TRBJ1-2, is as follows: DSGVTQTPKHLITATGQRVTLRCSPRSGDLSVYWYQQSLDQGLQFLIQYYNGEERAKGNILERFSAQQFPDLHSELNLSSLELGDSALYFCASSVGQGNYGYTFGSGTRLTVV.

The chain links TRBV5-4 to TRBJ2-1; D is uncertain. The germline gives CDR1 SGHNT, CDR2 YYREEE (reference sequence). The CDR3 length is 15 residues. The germline V and J ends were trimmed by 0 bases and 0 bases, with 7 bases remaining between them. As DNA, the CDR3 is TGTGCCAGCAGCTTGGCGTATAGCTCCTACAATGAGCAGTTCTTC. Translating gives CASSLAYSSYNEQFF. The full variable domain, in which reference TRBV5-4 and TRBJ2-1 provide the parts outside the CDR3, is ETGVTQSPTHLIKTRGQQVTLRCSSQSGHNTVSWYQQALGQGPQFIFQYYREEENGRGNFPPRFSGLQFPNYSSELNVNALELDDSALYLCASSLAYSSYNEQFFGPGTRLTVL.

The rearrangement joins TRBV5-1 to TRBJ2-1, with 8 bases that match TRBD1. CDR1 is SGHRS and CDR2 is YFSETQ in the germline V gene. The CDR3 covers 15 residues. V trimming: 1 base; J trimming: 7 bases; junction bases outside the gene matches: 7. The CDR3 here is CASSLNQGAANEQFF. The CDR3 DNA reads TGCGCCAGCAGCTTGAACCAGGGGGCCGCGAATGAGCAGTTCTTC.

The chain couples TRBV2 to TRBJ2-4; TRBD1 is a possible D gene (5 bases). This CDR3 contains 14 residues. Germline-derived CDR1 and CDR2 are SNHLY and FYNNEI. Deletions cut 6 bases from V and 0 bases from J, with 9 bases between. The CDR3 coding sequence is TGTGCCAGCAGGTCGACAGAAGCCAAAAACATTCAGTACTTC. Its protein is CASRSTEAKNIQYF.

The rearrangement joins TRBV10-2 to TRBJ2-7; 10 bases map to TRBD1. The J segment lost 10 bases and the V segment lost 6 bases, leaving 12 bases of the junction unmatched. The CDR3 is 14 amino acids. Germline V gene lookup returns CDR1 WSHSY and CDR2 SAAADI. DNA for the CDR3: TGCGCCAGCAGGTACCCGGGACAGGGGAAGGGACAGTACTTC. Translation gives CASRYPGQGKGQYF.

The rearrangement joins TRBV5-1 to TRBJ1-6, with TRBD1 identical over 7 bases. The trim removed 6 bases at V and 7 bases at J, leaving 7 bases unmatched. In germline, CDR1 is SGHRS, CDR2 YFSETQ. The CDR3 spans 14 residues. CDR3: CASTSGQPNSPLHF. The CDR3 DNA follows: TGCGCCAGCACCTCGGGACAGCCGAATTCACCCCTCCACTTT.

The gene calls are TRBV2 and TRBJ1-3; D is ambiguous. The CDR3 has 15 residues. CDR1 and CDR2 (germline): SNHLY, FYNNEI. Between the trimmed V and J ends, which lost 8 bases and 3 bases, there was a span of 17 bases. The CDR3 is CASAPLGSYGNTIYF. CDR3 in DNA: TGTGCCAGCGCGCCTTTGGGGAGCTATGGAAACACCATATATTTT. Variable domain in full (rest from reference TRBV2 and TRBJ1-3): EPEVTQTPSHQVTQMGQEVILRCVPISNHLYFYWYRQILGQKVEFLVSFYNNEISEKSEIFDDQFSVERPDGSNFTLKIRSTKLEDSAMYFCASAPLGSYGNTIYFGEGSWLTVV.